Included here is one TCR beta chain sequence, with context. This entry belongs to a study of CD8 T cells in Susac syndrome. Unmatched junction bases numbered 11, after V lost 3 bases and J lost 6 bases. Germline V gene sequence: CDR1 MNHEY, CDR2 SMNVEV (reference sequence). CDR3 length: 16 residues. With random hexamers, reverse transcription was performed on about 0.5 to 1 ug of RNA. It was immunoSEQ multiplex PCR that amplified TCR beta CDR3 across 54 Vbeta and 13 Jbeta. Each CDR3 protein gets one entry after TCRdb re-called the immunoSEQ multiplex PCR reads with MiXCR. The sample lists about 120,000 distinct CDR3 sequences, about 93% occurring once.

Sequenced sample: CD4+ T cells from PBMCs. This receptor was obtained from a human donor in good health. V usage is TRBV27 and J usage is TRBJ1-2, with TRBD1 identical over 9 bases. The DNA for the CDR3 is TGTGCCAGCAGTTTCTCTGGGCGGACAGGGGCTGATGGCTACACCTTC. This gives the protein CASSFSGRTGADGYTF.